This TCR beta chain was sequenced during a study of T cells in Graves' hyperthyroidism and ophthalmopathy. Across 18 months, stable Graves' hyperthyroidism was marked by no progression to ophthalmopathy. Clinical symptoms, serum thyroxine and TRAb, thyroid ultrasound and orbital computed tomography together formed the diagnostic basis. On this clonotype: Its antigen is unidentified.

General study results and limits: Blood also carried most thyroid clonotypes expanded above 0.001.

Researchers took RNA transcripts and amplified the TCR beta CDR3 regions from them. Using the HTBI primer set, a first-round RT-PCR was run on the TCR CDR3. TCRdb re-called the multiplex PCR reads through MiXCR, storing one row per CDR3 protein. The sample lists about 360,000 distinct CDR3 sequences, around a quarter occurring once. The sample was blood. This TCR came from a man between 45 and 60 years old with Graves' hyperthyroidism.

CDR3 sequence (DNA): TGTGCCAGCAGGGGGGATAATAATTCACCCCTCCACTTT. Protein sequence: CASRGDNNSPLHF. The chain links TRBV6-1 to TRBJ1-6; D is perhaps TRBD1 (5 bases). Between the trimmed V and J ends, which lost 6 bases and 5 bases, there was a span of 8 bases. Germline loops: CDR1 MNHNS, CDR2 SASEGT. CDR3 length: 13 amino acids.